The source of this T cell receptor (beta chain) is a study of response to subunit inactivated influenza vaccine. The CDR3 covers 15 residues. Germline V gives CDR1 SGHAT, CDR2 FQNNGV. V lost 5 bases and J lost 6, with 17 bases in between. TCRdb recomputed calls from the RT-PCR reads with MiXCR, one row per CDR3 protein. The sample has approximately 530,000 distinct CDR3 sequences, about an eighth seen once. This material consisted of PBMCs from blood, taken roughly 48 days after vaccination. The chain joins TRBV11-2 to TRBJ2-1; possibly TRBD1 for D (8 bases). This receptor was obtained from a man aged 50 to 59 who received an inactivated influenza vaccine. The DNA for the CDR3 is TGTGCCAGCAGCCGCTGGACAGGGAGGGTCAATGAGCAGTTCTTC. Translating it yields CASSRWTGRVNEQFF.